The next 2 T cell receptor beta chains were all read from a single sample in a study of blood T cell repertoires in COVID-19. Some clones are missing from TCRdb's copy, which holds only in-frame ones; the method was immunoSEQ multiplex PCR. The table shows more than 95,000 clones, with 88% occurring only once. The source material was peripheral blood. All receptors derive from a human donor in a cohort sampled during active COVID-19.

V and J are TRBV7-3 and TRBJ2-7; TRBD1 aligns across 8 bases. The CDR3 runs to 15 residues. Germline assignment: CDR1 SGHTA and CDR2 FQGTGA. V shed 8 bases and J 6 bases; nucleotides not matched to a gene: 15. The CDR3 DNA follows: TGTGCCAGCTCCCCCCGGACAGGGAGCCGTCGCGAGCAGTACTTC. This codes for CASSPRTGSRREQYF.

The rearrangement links TRBV29-1 to TRBJ1-2, with D perhaps matching TRBD1 (5 bases). Germline CDR1 is SQVTM and CDR2 is ANQGSEA. V shed 4 bases and J shed 4 bases, with 10 bases lying between them. The CDR3 contains 12 residues. This CDR3 reads CSVGGRVYGYTF. The CDR3 coding sequence is TGCAGCGTTGGGGGCCGTGTCTATGGCTACACCTTC.